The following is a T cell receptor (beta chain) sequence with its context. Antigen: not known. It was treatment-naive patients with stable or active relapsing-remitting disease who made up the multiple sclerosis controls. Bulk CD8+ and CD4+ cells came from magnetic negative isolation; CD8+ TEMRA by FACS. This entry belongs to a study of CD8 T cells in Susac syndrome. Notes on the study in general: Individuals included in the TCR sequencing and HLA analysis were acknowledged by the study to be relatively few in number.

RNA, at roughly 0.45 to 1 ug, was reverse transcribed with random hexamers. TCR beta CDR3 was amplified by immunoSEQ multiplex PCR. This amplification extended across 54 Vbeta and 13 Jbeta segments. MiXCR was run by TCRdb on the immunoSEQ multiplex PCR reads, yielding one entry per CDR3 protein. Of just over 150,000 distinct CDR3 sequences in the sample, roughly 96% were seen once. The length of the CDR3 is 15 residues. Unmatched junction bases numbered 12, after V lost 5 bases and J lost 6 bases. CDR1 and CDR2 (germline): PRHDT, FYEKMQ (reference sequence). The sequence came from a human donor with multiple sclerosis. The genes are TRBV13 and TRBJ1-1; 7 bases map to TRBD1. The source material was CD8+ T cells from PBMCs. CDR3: CASSPQGGSRAEAFF. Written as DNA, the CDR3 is TGTGCCAGCAGCCCCCAGGGGGGCTCTAGGGCTGAAGCTTTCTTT.